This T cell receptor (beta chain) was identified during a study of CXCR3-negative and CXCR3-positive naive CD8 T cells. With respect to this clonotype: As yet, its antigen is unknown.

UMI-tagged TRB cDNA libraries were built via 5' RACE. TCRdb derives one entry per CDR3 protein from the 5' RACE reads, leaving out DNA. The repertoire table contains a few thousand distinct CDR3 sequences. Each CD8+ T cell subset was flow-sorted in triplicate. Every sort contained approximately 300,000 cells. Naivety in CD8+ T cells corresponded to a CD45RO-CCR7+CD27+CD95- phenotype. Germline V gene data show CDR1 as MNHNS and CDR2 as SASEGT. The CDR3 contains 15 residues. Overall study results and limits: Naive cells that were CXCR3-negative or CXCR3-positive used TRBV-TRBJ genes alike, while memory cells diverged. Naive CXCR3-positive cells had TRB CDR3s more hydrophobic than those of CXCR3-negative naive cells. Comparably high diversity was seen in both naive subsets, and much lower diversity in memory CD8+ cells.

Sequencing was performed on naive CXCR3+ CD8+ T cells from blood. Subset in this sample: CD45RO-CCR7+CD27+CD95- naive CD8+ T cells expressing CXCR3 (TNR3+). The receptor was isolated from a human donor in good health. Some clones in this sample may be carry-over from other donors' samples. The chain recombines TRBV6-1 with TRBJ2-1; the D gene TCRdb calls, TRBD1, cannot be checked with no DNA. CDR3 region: CASSTPGTGYNEQFF.